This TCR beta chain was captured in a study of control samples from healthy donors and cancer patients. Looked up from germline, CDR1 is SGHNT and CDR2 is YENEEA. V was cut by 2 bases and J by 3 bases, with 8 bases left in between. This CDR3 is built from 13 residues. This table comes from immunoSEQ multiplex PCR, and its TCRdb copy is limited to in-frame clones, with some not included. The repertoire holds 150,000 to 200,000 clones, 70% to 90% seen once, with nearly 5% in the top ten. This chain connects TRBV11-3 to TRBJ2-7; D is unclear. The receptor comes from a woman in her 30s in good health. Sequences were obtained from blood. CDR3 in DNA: TGTGCCAGCAGCTTAAACCCCAGCTACGAGCAGTACTTC. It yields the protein CASSLNPSYEQYF.